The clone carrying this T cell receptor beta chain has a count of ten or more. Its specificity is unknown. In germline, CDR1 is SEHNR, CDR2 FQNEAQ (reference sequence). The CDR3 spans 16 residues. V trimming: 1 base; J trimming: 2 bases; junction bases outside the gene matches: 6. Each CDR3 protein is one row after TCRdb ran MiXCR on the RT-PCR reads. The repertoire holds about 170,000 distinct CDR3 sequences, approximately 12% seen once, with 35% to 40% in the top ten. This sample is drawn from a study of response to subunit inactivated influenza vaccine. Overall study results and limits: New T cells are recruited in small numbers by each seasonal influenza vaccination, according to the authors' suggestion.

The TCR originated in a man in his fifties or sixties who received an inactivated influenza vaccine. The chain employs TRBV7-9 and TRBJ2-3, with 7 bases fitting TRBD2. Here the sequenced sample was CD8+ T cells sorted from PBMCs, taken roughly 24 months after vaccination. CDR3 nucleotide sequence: TGTGCCAGCAGCTTAGTCTTGGCGGGGGACACAGATACGCAGTATTTT. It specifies CASSLVLAGDTDTQYF.